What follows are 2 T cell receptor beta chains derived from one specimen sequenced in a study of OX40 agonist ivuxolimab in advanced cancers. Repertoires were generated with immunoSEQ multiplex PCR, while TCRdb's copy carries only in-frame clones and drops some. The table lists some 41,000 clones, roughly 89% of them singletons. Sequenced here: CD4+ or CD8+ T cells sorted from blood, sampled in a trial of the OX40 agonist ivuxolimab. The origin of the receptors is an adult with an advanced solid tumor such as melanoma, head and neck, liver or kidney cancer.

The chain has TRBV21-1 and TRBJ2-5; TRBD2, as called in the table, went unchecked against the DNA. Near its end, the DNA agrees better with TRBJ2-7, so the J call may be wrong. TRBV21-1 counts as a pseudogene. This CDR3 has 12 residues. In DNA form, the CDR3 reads TGTGCCAGCAGCCTAGACTTCTACGAGCAGTACTTC. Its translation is CASSLDFYEQYF.

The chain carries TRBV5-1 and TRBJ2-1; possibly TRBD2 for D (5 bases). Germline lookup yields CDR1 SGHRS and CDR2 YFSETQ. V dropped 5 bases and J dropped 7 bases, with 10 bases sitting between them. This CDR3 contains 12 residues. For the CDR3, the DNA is TGCGCCAGCAGGGAGTCGGGGAATGAGCAGTTCTTC. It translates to CASRESGNEQFF.